This T cell receptor gamma chain was found in a study of gamma delta lymphoproliferative disorders and STAT genes. Study in general: At least 50 ng of genomic DNA went into each LymphoTrack Dx TCRG Assay library.

This clone has only a few counts. Sequencing used genomic DNA taken from PBMCs of patients and controls. Trimming at V came to 8 bases and at J to 0 bases, leaving 10 bases not matched to a gene. The CDR3 length is 16 residues. TCRdb called clones from the multiplex PCR reads again using CATT. The sample has some 4,300 gamma-chain clones, 7% seen once. The sample taken for sequencing was blood. This TCR derives from a human donor in good health. This chain links TRGV10 with TRGJP1. The J gene is absent in TCRdb and was assigned here via DNA matching to germline. TRGV10 is treated as an ORF (open reading frame) with a function not yet certain. The CDR3 protein is CAAWVVFYTTGWFKIF. CDR3 nucleotides: TGTGCTGCGTGGGTCGTATTTTATACCACTGGTTGGTTCAAGATATTT.